These T cell receptor beta chains were read from a single sample in a study of long-term antiretroviral therapy in people with HIV. Method: immunoSEQ multiplex PCR; TCRdb's copy keeps in-frame clones and lacks some. Of 15,000 to 20,000 clones in the sample, roughly three quarters were seen once. The specimen was unsorted PBMCs, collected 2.3 years after starting antiretroviral therapy. These receptors all stem from a woman aged 40 to 50 with HIV. Each CDR3 is given with its conserved first and last residue.

v_gene,CDR3aa
TRBV19,CASQSPGELFF
TRBV7-9,CASSWTSLQETQYF
TRBV27,CASSLSRGGGTGELFF
TRBV15,CATSRVGTGKDTQYF
TRBV20-1,CSTLGNEQFF
TRBV7-2,CASSFARSSYNEQFF
TRBV12-5,CASGLGSYQPQHF
TRBV30,CAWSVQAGIPPDTQYF
TRBV7-2,CASWAAPQDYGYTF
TRBV9,CASSGVGALGDEQFF
TRBV15,CATSKRAGGLNEQFF
TRBV12-5,CASGSGGGGARKETQYF
TRBV6-6,CASSYGAGAGYNEQFF
TRBV29-1,CSVLPIIESQGREETQYF
TRBV25-1,CASSAGDYGYTF
TRBV11-2,CASSLVVGSGETQYF
TRBV5-4,CASSLAGGKTQYF